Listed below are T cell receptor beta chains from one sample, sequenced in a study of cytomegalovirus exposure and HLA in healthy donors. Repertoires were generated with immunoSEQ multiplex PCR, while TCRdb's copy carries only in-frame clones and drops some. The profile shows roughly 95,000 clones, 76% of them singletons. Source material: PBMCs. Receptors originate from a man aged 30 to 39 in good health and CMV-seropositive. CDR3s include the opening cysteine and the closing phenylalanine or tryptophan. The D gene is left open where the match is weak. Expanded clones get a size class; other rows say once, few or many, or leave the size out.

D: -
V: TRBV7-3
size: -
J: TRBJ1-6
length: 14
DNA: TGTGCCAGCAGCTTAGGACAGTCTAATTCACCCCTCCACTTT
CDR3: CASSLGQSNSPLHF

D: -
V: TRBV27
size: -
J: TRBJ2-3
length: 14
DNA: TGTGCCAGCAGTTCAGGGGTAGGCACAGATACGCAGTATTTT
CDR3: CASSSGVGTDTQYF

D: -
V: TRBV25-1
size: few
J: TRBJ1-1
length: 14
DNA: TGTGCCAGCAGTTCGAGAGCCATGAACACTGAAGCTTTCTTT
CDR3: CASSSRAMNTEAFF

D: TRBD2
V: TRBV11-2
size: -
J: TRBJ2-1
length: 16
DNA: TGTGCCAGCAGCGACCTAGCGGGAGGGCCGAAGGATGAGCAGTTCTTC
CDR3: CASSDLAGGPKDEQFF

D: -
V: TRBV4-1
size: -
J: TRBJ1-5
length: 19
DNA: TGCGCCAGCAGCCAAGAATGGTGGGTAACAGAGAATAGCAATCAGCCCCAGCATTTT
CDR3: CASSQEWWVTENSNQPQHF

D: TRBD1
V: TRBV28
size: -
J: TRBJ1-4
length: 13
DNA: TGTGCCAGGATTGACAGGGTTGGAGAAAAACTGTTTTTT
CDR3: CARIDRVGEKLFF

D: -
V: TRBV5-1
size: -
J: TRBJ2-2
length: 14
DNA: TGCGCCAGCAGCTTGACAGTGAACACCGGGGAGCTGTTTTTT
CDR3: CASSLTVNTGELFF

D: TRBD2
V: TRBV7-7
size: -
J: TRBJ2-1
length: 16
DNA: TGTGCTAGCAGCTCATCCCGACTAGCGGGAGTGAATGAGCAGTTCTTC
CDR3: CASSSSRLAGVNEQFF

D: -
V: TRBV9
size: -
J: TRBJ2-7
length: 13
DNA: TGTGCCAGCAGCGCCCCGGGCTCCTACGAGCAGTACTTC
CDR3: CASSAPGSYEQYF

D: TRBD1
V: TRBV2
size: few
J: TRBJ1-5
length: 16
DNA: TGTGCCAGCAGCGACAGGGGAGGAGGAAGAAATCAGCCCCAGCATTTT
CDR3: CASSDRGGGRNQPQHF

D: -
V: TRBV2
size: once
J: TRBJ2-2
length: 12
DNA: TGTGCCAGCAGTCTGGAGGCCGGGGAGCTGTTTTTT
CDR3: CASSLEAGELFF

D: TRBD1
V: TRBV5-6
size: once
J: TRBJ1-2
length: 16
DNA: TGTGCCAGCAGCCCCACCTCGGGGACAGGGGTAAATGGCTACACCTTC
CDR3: CASSPTSGTGVNGYTF

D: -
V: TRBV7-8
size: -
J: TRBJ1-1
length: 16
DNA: TGTGCCAGCAGTTTCCTTCAGACGATCGTGGGGCTGGAAGCTTTCTTT
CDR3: CASSFLQTIVGLEAFF

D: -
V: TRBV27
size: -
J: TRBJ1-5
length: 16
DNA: TGTGCCAGCAGTTTATCGAAGGCAGGGGTTAATCAGCCCCAGCATTTT
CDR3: CASSLSKAGVNQPQHF

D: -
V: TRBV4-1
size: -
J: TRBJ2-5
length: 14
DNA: TGCGCCAGCTCATTAGGGGGTGTAGCAGAGACCCAGTACTTC
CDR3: CASSLGGVAETQYF

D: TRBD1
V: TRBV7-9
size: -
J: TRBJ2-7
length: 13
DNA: TGTTCCAGCAGCTTAGACAGGGGCTACGAGCAGTACTTC
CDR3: CSSSLDRGYEQYF

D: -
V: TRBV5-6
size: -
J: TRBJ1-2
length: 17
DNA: TGTGCCAGCAGCCAGGGGCCCACCACAGGGCGGGAGGATGGCTACACCTTC
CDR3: CASSQGPTTGREDGYTF

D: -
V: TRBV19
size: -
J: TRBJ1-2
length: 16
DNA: TGTGCCAGTAGTAGCGCCCGAAACGACAGGCACTATGGCTACACCTTC
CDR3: CASSSARNDRHYGYTF

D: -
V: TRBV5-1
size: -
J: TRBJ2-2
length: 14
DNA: TGCGCCAGCAGCTTGCGGGAGACGGCCGGGGAGCTGTTTTTT
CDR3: CASSLRETAGELFF

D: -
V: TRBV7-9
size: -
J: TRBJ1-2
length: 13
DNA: TGTGCCAGCAGCTTAGTTCGTCGGGGAGGCTACACCTTC
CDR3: CASSLVRRGGYTF

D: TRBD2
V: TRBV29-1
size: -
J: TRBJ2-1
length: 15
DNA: TGCAGCGTCGCGGGAGTGGACTCATACTACAATGAGCAGTTCTTC
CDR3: CSVAGVDSYYNEQFF

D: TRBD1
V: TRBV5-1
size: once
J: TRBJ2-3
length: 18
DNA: TGCGCCAGCAGCTTGGAGTTGCGACGGGACAGCAGCACAGATACGCAGTATTTT
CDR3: CASSLELRRDSSTDTQYF

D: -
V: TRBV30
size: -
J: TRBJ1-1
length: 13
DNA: TGTGCCCCCTTGGGAGGATCGTTCACTGAAGCTTTCTTT
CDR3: CAPLGGSFTEAFF

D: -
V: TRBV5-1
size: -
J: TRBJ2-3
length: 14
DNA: TGCGCCAGCAGCGCCCGTACCCCTAAGGATACGCAGTATTTT
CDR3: CASSARTPKDTQYF

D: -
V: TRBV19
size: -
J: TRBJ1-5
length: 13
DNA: TGTGCCAGTAGTATAGATCGGTATCAGCCCCAGCATTTT
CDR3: CASSIDRYQPQHF

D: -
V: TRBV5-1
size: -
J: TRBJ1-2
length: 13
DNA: TGCGCCAGCAGCTTGGCCGGGGGTTACGGCTACACCTTC
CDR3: CASSLAGGYGYTF

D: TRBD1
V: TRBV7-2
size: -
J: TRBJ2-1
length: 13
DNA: TGTGCCAGCACCTGGGACAGCGGCAATGAGCAGTTCTTC
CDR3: CASTWDSGNEQFF

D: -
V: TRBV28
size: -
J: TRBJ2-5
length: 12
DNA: TGTGCCAGCAGTTTTCTGAGGGAGACCCAGTACTTC
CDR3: CASSFLRETQYF

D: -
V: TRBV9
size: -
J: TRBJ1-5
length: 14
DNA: TGTGCCAGCAGCGTAGAGGGGGGGGGTCAGCCCCAGCATTTT
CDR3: CASSVEGGGQPQHF

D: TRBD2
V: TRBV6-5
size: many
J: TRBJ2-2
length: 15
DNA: TGTGCCAGCAGACTCGGGACTACGAACACCGGGGAGCTGTTTTTT
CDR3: CASRLGTTNTGELFF

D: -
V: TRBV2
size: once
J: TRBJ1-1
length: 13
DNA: TGTGCCAGCAGGGTCGAGGCCCACGCTGAAGCTTTCTTT
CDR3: CASRVEAHAEAFF

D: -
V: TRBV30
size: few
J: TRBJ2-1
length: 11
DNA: TGTAGCCAGGGGAATACCAATGAGCAGTTCTTC
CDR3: CSQGNTNEQFF

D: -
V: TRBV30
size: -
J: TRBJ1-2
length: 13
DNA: TGTGCCTGGAGTTCGGTCGGGGATTATGGCTACACCTTC
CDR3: CAWSSVGDYGYTF

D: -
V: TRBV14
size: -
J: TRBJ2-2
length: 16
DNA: TGTGCCAGCAGCCACCGACGGGGGTCGCTGGGGGGGGAGCTGTTTTTT
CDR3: CASSHRRGSLGGELFF

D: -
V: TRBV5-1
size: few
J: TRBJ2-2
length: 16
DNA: TGCGCCAGCAGGGCGCCCGGACAGACGAACACCGGGGAGCTGTTTTTT
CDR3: CASRAPGQTNTGELFF

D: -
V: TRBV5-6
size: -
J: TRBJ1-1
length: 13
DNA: TGTGCCAGCAGCCGGTGGTCAAACACTGAAGCTTTCTTT
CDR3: CASSRWSNTEAFF

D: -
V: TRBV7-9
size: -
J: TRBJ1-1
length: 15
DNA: TGTGCCAGCAGCTCCGCGGGTAGGGGGAGGGGTGAAGCTTTCTTT
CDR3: CASSSAGRGRGEAFF

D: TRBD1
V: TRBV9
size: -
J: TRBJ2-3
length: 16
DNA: TGTGCCAGCAGCTTGTATGGACAGGGGGCGACAGATACGCAGTATTTT
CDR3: CASSLYGQGATDTQYF

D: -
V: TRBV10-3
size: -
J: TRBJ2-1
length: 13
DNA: TGTGCCACCCGTGGGGACTCCCACAATGAGCAGTTCTTC
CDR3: CATRGDSHNEQFF

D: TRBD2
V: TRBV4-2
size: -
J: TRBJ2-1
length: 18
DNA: TGTGCCAGCAGGGGGACTAAGACTAGCGGGGTTACCTACAATGAGCAGTTCTTC
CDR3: CASRGTKTSGVTYNEQFF

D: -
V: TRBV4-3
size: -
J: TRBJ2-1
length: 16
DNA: TGCGCCAGCAGCCAAGATGGGAGCCATACCTACAATGAGCAGTTCTTC
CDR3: CASSQDGSHTYNEQFF

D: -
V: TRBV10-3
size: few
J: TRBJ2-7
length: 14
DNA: TGTGCCATCAGTGAGATGGCAGGGCGGTACGAGCAGTACTTC
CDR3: CAISEMAGRYEQYF

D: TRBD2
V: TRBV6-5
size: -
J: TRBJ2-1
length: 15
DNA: TGTGCCAGCAGTCCCCGACTAGCGGGTCACAATGAGCAGTTCTTC
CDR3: CASSPRLAGHNEQFF

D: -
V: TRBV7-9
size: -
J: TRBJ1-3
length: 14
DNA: TGTGCCAGCAGCTTAGGAGGAACGGGAAACACCATATATTTT
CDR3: CASSLGGTGNTIYF

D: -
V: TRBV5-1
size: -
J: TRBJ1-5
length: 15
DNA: TGCGCCAGCAGCTTGTATGCAGGGGGCAATCAGCCCCAGCATTTT
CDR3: CASSLYAGGNQPQHF

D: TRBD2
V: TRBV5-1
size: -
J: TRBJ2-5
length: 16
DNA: TGCGCCAGCAGCCCACCGACTAGCGGAGTTGCGGAGACCCAGTACTTC
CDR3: CASSPPTSGVAETQYF

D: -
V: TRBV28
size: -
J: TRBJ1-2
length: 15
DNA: TGTGCCAGCAGCCCGCCCCAGACGGAGCCGAGTGGCTACACCTTC
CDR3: CASSPPQTEPSGYTF

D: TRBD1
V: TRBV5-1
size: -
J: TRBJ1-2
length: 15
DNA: TGCGCCAGCAGCTCCAGGACAGGGGGAAGTGGTGGCTACACCTTC
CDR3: CASSSRTGGSGGYTF

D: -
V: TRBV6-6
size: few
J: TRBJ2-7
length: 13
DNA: TGTGCCAGCACCCAAGGAGGCGCCTACGAGCAGTACTTC
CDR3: CASTQGGAYEQYF

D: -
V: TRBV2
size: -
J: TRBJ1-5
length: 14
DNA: TGTGCCAGCAGTCTCAACAGGGCAAATCAGCCCCAGCATTTT
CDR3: CASSLNRANQPQHF

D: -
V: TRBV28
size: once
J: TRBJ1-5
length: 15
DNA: TGTGCCAGCAGCCGCTCGACAGGAATCAATCAGCCCCAGCATTTT
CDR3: CASSRSTGINQPQHF

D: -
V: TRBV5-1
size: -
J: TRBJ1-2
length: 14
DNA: TGCGCCAGCAGCTTGGGGGGCTCGGCTTATGGCTACACCTTC
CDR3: CASSLGGSAYGYTF

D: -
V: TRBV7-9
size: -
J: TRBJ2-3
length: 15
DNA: TGTGCCAGCAGCGTCCTAGCAGGGGACACAGATACGCAGTATTTT
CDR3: CASSVLAGDTDTQYF

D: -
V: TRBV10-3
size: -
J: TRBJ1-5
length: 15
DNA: TGTGCCATCAGTGAGAAGGGGCAGCATAATCAGCCCCAGCATTTT
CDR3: CAISEKGQHNQPQHF

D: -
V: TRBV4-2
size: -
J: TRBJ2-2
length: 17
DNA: TGTGCCAGCAGCCAAGATGGATTACTAGCAGGCACCGGGGAGCTGTTTTTT
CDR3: CASSQDGLLAGTGELFF

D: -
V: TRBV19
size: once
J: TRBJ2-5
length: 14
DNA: TGTGCCACCCGGAGGGGCGGGTTACAAGAGACCCAGTACTTC
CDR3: CATRRGGLQETQYF

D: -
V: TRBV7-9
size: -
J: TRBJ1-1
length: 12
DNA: TGTGCCAGCAGCTTAAGCGGGACTGAAGCTTTCTTT
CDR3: CASSLSGTEAFF

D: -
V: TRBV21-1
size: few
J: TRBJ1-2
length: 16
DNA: TGTGCCAGCAGCAAAAAAGGGACAGGGCTTAACTATGGCTACACCTTC
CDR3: CASSKKGTGLNYGYTF

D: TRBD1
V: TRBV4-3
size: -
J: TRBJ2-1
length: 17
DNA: TGCGCCAGCAGCCAGTTCCCCGAGGACAGGGAATTCAATGAGCAGTTCTTC
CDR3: CASSQFPEDREFNEQFF

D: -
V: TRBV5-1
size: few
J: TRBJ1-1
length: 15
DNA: TGCGCCAGCAGCTTGGTGATGGGCCGGAACACTGAAGCTTTCTTT
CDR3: CASSLVMGRNTEAFF